Given below is one TCR beta chain in context. The target antigen is unknown. Unique molecular identifiers were used in preparing the TCRbeta library. Each CDR3 protein is one row after TCRdb ran MiXCR on the PCR reads. The sample records about 980,000 distinct CDR3 sequences, about 29% being singletons. The data originate from a study of T-cell reconstitution after alpha-beta-depleted transplantation in children. Study-level findings and limits: Expanded graft clones, several hundred of them, were reportedly the source of alpha-beta T cells about two months after transplant. Day-60 TCRbeta diversity that was high in some patients was derived from surviving recipient T cells and thymic progenitors. T-cell numbers and diversity one year post-transplant derived largely from freshly generated T cells.

V shed 3 bases, J shed 8 bases, and the junction held 13 bases outside the gene matches. Germline V CDR1 and CDR2: SGHRS, YFSETQ. CDR3 size: 16 residues. V and J are TRBV5-1 and TRBJ2-1; 8 bases map to TRBD1. The TCR was taken from a boy under three years old who had a stem cell transplant for SCID, so the T cells may come from the graft donor. The sample consisted of PBMCs, mostly from graft donor cells, taken 360 days after TCRalphabeta/CD19-depleted stem cell transplant. Written as DNA, the CDR3 is TGCGCCAGCAGCTACCTACAGGGGGTCGGTCTGGATGAGCAGTTCTTC. Translated, it gives CASSYLQGVGLDEQFF.